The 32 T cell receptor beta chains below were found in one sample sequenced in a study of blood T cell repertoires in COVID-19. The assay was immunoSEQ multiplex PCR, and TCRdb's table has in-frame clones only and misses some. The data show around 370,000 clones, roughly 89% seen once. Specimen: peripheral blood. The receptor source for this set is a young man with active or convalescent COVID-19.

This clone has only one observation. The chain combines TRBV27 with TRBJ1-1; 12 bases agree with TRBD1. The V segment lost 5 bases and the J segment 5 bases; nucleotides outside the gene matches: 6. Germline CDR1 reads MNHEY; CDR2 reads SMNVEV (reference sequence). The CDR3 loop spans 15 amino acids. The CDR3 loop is CASSDRDRGRTEAFF. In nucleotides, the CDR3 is TGTGCCAGCAGTGACCGGGACAGGGGGCGGACTGAAGCTTTCTTT.

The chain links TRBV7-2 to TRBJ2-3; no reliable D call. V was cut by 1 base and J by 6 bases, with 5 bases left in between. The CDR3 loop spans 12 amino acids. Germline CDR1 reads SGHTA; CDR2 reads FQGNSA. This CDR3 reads CASSLDLDTQYF. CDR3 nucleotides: TGTGCCAGCAGCTTAGATCTGGATACGCAGTATTTT.

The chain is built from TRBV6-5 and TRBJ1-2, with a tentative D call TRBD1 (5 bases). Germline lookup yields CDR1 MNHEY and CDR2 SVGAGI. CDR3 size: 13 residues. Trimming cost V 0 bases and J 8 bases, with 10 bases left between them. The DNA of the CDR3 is TGTGCCAGCAGTTACTCATGGGGGGAAGGCTACACCTTC. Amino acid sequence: CASSYSWGEGYTF.

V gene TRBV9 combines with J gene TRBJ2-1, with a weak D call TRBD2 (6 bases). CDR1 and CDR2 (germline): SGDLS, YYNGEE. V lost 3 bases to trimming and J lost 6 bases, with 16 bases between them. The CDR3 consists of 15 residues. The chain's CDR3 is CASSATGERFNEQFF. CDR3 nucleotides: TGTGCCAGCAGCGCGACGGGAGAAAGGTTCAATGAGCAGTTCTTC.

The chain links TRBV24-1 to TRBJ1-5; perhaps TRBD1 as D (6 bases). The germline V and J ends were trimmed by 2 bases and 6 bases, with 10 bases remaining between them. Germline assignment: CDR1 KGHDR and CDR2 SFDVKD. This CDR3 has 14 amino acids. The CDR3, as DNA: TGTGCCACCAGTGATTCCCCAGGGGCTCAGCCCCAGCATTTT. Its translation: CATSDSPGAQPQHF.

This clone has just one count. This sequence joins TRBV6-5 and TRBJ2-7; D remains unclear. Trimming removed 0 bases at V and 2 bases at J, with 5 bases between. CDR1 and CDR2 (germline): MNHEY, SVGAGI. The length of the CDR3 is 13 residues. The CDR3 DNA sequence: TGTGCCAGCAGTTACTCCCTTACCTACGAGCAGTACTTC. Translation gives CASSYSLTYEQYF.

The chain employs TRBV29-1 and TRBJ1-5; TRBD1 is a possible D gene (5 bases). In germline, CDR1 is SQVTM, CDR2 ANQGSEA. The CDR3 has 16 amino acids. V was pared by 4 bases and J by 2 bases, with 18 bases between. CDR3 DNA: TGCAGCGTTGCCCCGTCGGGGGGAGCGGGCAATCAGCCCCAGCATTTT. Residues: CSVAPSGGAGNQPQHF.

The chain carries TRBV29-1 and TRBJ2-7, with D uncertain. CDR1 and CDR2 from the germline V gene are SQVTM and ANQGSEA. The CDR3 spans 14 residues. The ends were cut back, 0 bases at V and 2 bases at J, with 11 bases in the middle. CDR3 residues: CSVEDRRGAYEQYF. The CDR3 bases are TGCAGCGTTGAAGATCGACGAGGAGCCTACGAGCAGTACTTC.

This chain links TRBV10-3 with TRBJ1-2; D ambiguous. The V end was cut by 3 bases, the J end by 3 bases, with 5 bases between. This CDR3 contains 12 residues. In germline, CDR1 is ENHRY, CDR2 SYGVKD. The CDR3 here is CAISEQYYGYTF. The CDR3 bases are TGTGCCATCAGTGAACAGTACTATGGCTACACCTTC.

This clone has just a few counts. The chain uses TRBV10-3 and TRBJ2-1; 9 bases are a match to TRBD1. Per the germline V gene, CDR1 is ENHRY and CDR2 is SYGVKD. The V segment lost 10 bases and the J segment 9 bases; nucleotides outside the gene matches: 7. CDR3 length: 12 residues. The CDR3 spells CATQGQGSEQFF. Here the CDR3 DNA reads TGTGCCACCCAAGGACAGGGGAGTGAGCAGTTCTTC.

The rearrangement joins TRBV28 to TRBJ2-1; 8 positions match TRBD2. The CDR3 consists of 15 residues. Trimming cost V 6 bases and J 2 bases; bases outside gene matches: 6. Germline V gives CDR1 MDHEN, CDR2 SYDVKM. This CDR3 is CASRLREGPYNEQFF. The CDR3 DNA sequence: TGTGCCAGCAGACTCCGGGAGGGTCCCTACAATGAGCAGTTCTTC.

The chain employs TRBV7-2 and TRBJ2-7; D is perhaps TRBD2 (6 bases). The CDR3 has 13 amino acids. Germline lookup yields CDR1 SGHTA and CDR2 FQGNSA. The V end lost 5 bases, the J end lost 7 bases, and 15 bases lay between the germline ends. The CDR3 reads CASSPALATEQYF. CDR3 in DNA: TGTGCCAGCAGCCCCGCCCTAGCGACAGAGCAGTACTTC.

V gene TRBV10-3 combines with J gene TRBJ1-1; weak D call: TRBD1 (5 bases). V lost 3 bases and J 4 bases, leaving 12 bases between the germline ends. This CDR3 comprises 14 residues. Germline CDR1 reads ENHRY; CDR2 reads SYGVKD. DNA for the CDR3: TGTGCCATCAGTGACCCGGGGGTGGGCACTGAAGCTTTCTTT. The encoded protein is CAISDPGVGTEAFF.

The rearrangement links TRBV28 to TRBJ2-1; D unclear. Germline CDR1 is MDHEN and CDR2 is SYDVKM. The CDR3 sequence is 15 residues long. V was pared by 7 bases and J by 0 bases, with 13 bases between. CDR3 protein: CASTNLISSYNEQFF. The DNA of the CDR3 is TGTGCCAGCACCAACCTAATTTCCTCCTACAATGAGCAGTTCTTC.

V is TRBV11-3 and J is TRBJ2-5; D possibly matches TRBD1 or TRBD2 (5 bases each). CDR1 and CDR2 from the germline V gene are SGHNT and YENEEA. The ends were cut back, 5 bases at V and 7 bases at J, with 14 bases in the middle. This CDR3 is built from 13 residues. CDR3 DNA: TGTGCCAGCAGCCTAGGGGAGTCGGGGACCCAGTACTTC. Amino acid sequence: CASSLGESGTQYF. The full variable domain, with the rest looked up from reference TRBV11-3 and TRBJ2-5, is EAGVVQSPRYKIIEKKQPVAFWCNPISGHNTLYWYLQNLGQGPELLIRYENEEAVDDSQLPKDRFSAERLKGVDSTLKIQPAELGDSAVYLCASSLGESGTQYFGPGTRLLVL.

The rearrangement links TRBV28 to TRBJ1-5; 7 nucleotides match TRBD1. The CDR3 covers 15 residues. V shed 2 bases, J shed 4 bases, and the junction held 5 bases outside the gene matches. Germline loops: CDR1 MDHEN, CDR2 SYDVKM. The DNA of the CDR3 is TGTGCCAGCAGTTTACTCGGCAGGGGGAATCAGCCCCAGCATTTT. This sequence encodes CASSLLGRGNQPQHF.

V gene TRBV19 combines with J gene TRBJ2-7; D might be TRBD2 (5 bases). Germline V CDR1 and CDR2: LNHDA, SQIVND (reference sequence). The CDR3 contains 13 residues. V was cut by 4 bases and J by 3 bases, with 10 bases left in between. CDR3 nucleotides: TGTGCCAGTAGTACCCGACGGGACTACGAGCAGTACTTC. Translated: CASSTRRDYEQYF.

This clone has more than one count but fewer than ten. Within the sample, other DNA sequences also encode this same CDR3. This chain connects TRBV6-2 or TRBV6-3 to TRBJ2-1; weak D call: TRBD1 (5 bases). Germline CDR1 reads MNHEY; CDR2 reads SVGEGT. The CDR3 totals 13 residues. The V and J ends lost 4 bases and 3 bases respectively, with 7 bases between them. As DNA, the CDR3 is TGTGCCAGCAGTTCCGACAGCTACAATGAGCAGTTCTTC. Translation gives CASSSDSYNEQFF.

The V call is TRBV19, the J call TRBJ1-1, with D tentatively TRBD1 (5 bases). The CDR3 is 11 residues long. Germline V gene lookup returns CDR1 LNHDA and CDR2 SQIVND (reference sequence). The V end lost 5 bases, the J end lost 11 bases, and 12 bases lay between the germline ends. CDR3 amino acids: CASSSRGAAFF. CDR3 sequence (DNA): TGTGCCAGTAGTTCTAGGGGCGCGGCTTTCTTT.

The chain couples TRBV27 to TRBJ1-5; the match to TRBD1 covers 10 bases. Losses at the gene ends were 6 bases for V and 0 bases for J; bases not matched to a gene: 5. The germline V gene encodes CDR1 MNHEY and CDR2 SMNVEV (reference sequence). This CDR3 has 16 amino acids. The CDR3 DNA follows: TGTGCCAGCAGAGGGACAGGGGTCTATAGCAATCAGCCCCAGCATTTT. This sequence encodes CASRGTGVYSNQPQHF.

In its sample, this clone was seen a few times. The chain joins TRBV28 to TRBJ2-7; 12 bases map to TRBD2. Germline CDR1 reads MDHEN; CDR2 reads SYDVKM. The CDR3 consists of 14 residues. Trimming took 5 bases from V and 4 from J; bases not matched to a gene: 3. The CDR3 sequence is CASSRLAGEYEQYF. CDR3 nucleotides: TGTGCCAGCAGTCGACTAGCGGGAGAATACGAGCAGTACTTC.

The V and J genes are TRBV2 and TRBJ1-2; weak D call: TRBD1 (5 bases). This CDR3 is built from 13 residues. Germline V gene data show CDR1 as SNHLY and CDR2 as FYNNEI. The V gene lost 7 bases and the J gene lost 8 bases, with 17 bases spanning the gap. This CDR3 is CASTPHGTKGYTF. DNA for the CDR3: TGTGCCAGCACCCCCCACGGGACTAAAGGCTACACCTTC.

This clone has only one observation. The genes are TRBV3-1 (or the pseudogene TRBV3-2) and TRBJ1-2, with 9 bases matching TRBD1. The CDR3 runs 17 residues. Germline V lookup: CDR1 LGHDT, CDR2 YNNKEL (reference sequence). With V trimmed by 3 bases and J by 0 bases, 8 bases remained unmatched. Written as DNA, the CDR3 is TGTGCCAGCAGCCACCGAACAGGGGGCGACGCTAACTATGGCTACACCTTC. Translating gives CASSHRTGGDANYGYTF.

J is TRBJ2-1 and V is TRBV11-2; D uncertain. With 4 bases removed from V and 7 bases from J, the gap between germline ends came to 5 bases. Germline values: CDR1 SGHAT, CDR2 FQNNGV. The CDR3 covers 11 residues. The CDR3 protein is CASSSFNEQFF. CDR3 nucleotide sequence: TGTGCCAGCAGCTCATTTAATGAGCAGTTCTTC.

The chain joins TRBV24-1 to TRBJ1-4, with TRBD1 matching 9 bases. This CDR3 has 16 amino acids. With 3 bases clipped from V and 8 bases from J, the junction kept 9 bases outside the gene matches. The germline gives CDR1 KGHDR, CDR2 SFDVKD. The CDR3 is CATSDPNRGQKEKLFF. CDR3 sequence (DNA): TGTGCCACCAGTGATCCCAACAGGGGGCAGAAGGAAAAACTGTTTTTT.

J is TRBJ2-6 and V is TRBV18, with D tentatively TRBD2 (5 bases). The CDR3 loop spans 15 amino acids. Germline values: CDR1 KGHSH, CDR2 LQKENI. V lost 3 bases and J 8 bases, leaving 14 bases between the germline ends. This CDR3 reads CASSPPRGFSNVLTF. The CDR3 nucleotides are TGTGCCAGCTCACCGCCCAGAGGGTTTTCCAACGTCCTGACTTTC. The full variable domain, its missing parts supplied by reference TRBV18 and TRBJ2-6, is NAGVMQNPRHLVRRRGQEARLRCSPMKGHSHVYWYRQLPEEGLKFMVYLQKENIIDESGMPKERFSAEFPKEGPSILRIQQVVRGDSAAYFCASSPPRGFSNVLTFGAGSRLTVL.

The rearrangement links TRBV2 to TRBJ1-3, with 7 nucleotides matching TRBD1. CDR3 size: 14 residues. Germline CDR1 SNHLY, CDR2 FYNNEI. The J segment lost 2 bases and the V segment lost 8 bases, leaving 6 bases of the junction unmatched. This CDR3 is CASAGGFAGNTIYF. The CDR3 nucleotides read TGTGCCAGCGCAGGGGGTTTCGCTGGAAACACCATATATTTT. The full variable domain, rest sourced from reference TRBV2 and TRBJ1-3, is EPEVTQTPSHQVTQMGQEVILRCVPISNHLYFYWYRQILGQKVEFLVSFYNNEISEKSEIFDDQFSVERPDGSNFTLKIRSTKLEDSAMYFCASAGGFAGNTIYFGEGSWLTVV.

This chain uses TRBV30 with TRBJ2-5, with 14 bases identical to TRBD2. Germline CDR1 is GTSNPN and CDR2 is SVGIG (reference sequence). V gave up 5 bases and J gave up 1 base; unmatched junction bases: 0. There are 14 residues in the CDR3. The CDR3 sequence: CAWGLAGGQETQYF. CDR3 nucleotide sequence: TGTGCCTGGGGACTAGCGGGAGGCCAAGAGACCCAGTACTTC. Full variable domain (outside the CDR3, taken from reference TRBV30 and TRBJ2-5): SQTIHQWPATLVQPVGSPLSLECTVEGTSNPNLYWYRQAAGRGLQLLFYSVGIGQISSEVPQNLSASRPQDRQFILSSKKLLLSDSGFYLCAWGLAGGQETQYFGPGTRLLVL.

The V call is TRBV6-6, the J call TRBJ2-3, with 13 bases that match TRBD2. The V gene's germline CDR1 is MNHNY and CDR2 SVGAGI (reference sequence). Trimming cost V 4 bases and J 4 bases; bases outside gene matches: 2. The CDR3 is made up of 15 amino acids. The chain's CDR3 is CASSWGLAGSDTQYF. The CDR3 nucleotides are TGTGCCAGCAGTTGGGGACTAGCGGGATCAGATACGCAGTATTTT.

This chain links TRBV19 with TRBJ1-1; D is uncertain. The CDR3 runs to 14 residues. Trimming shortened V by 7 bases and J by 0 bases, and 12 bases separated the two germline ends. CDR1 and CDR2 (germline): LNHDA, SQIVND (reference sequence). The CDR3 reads CASNDQLMNTEAFF. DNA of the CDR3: TGTGCCAGTAACGATCAACTCATGAACACTGAAGCTTTCTTT.

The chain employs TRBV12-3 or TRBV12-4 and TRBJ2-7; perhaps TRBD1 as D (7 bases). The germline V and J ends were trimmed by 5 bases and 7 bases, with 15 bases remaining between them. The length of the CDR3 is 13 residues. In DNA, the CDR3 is TGTGCCAGCAGTCTGGAGGGGGCTAGGGAGCAGTACTTC. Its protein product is CASSLEGAREQYF.

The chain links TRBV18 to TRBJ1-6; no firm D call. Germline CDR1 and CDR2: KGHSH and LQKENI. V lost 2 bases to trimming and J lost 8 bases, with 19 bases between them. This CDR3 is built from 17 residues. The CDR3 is CASSPVLAGRVDSPLHF. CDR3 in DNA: TGTGCCAGCTCACCAGTCTTAGCCGGGAGGGTAGATTCACCCCTCCACTTT.